The sequence of this T cell receptor (beta chain) was determined in a study of blood T cells in healthy people across ages. Study outcomes and limitations: Unsorted PBMC input precluded a conclusive naive versus antigen-experienced comparison. The percentage of naive T cells correlated strongly with TCR beta diversity.

Germline V gene data show CDR1 as DFQATT and CDR2 as SNEGSKA (reference sequence). V dropped 1 base and J dropped 1 base, with 12 bases sitting between them. The CDR3 loop spans 15 amino acids. Using a J-beta primer mix together with a sample-barcoded 5' primer, a second PCR was run for roughly 7 to 12 cycles. Using its own MiXCR run on the 5' RACE reads, TCRdb lists one record per CDR3 protein. The sample includes about 800,000 distinct CDR3 sequences, about 47% seen only once; the top ten take 15% to 20%. Turning to this clonotype: Its antigen is undetermined. A much bigger clone sits one base away, suggesting this may be a read error.

The sample taken for sequencing was blood. The chain employs TRBV20-1 and TRBJ2-3, with TRBD1 as a possible D gene (5 bases). The TCR comes from a man older than 75 in good health. The CDR3 loop is CSARAPGPRTDTQYF. DNA of the CDR3: TGCAGTGCTAGAGCCCCAGGGCCCCGCACAGATACGCAGTATTTT.